This is a list of T cell receptor beta chains from one sample in a study of T cell responses to AZD1222 COVID-19 vaccine. Measured with immunoSEQ multiplex PCR; TCRdb has only the in-frame clones, and not every one. The sample has nearly 110,000 clones; around 90% are singletons. The sequencing here drew on peripheral blood, taken 28 days after the second AZD1222 dose. These receptors came from an adult who received the AZD1222 COVID-19 vaccine. The CDR3 runs from the conserved cysteine through the conserved F or W. The D gene is left open where the match is weak. Only some rows state a clone size, as once, few, many or a class for expanded clones.

v_gene	d_gene	j_gene	abundance	CDR3nt	CDR3aa
TRBV7-9	TRBD1	TRBJ1-5	NA	TGTGCCAGCAGCTTTTGGACAGGGAGTAGCAATCAGCCCCAGCATTTT	CASSFWTGSSNQPQHF
TRBV5-6	NA	TRBJ1-5	NA	TGTGCCAGCAGCTTGGCTAGGGGCAGCAATCAGCCCCAGCATTTT	CASSLARGSNQPQHF
TRBV7-2	NA	TRBJ2-1	NA	TGTGCCAGCAGCTTAGTGGTTTTCGGGAGCCGTAGCTACAATGAGCAGTTCTTC	CASSLVVFGSRSYNEQFF
TRBV4-1	NA	TRBJ1-5	NA	TGCGCCAGCAGCCAAGTGCCCGGGGTGATTCAGCCCCAGCATTTT	CASSQVPGVIQPQHF
TRBV10-3	NA	TRBJ2-5	few	TGTGCCATCAGTGGGGGTGGAGAGACCCAGTACTTC	CAISGGGETQYF
TRBV15	TRBD2	TRBJ2-1	NA	TGTGCCACCAGCAGAGTGGACGGGGGGGCCTACAATGAGCAGTTCTTC	CATSRVDGGAYNEQFF
TRBV6-2/TRBV6-3	TRBD1	TRBJ1-5	NA	TGTGCCAGCAGCGGACAGGGGGCAGGGGAACAGCCCCAGCATTTT	CASSGQGAGEQPQHF
TRBV21-1	NA	TRBJ1-2	NA	TGTGCCAGCAGCAAGCCCCCCGGGGGGCCAAACTATGGCTACACCTTC	CASSKPPGGPNYGYTF
TRBV18	NA	TRBJ2-7	NA	TGTGCCAGCTCACCCCGGACGTCCCGCGAGCAGTACTTC	CASSPRTSREQYF
TRBV11-1	NA	TRBJ2-2	once	TGTGCCAGCAGCTTAGCATTTGACGGGACCCCCGGGGAGCTGTTTTTT	CASSLAFDGTPGELFF
TRBV19	NA	TRBJ1-5	NA	TGTGCCAGTAGAGAAAACAATCAGCCCCAGCATTTT	CASRENNQPQHF
TRBV7-9	NA	TRBJ1-1	once	TGTGCCAGCAGCCCATACGCTAGAGGGATGAACACTGAAGCTTTCTTT	CASSPYARGMNTEAFF
TRBV2	TRBD1	TRBJ1-5	once	TGTGCCAGCAGGGGGGACAGAACATCCAATCAGCCCCAGCATTTT	CASRGDRTSNQPQHF
TRBV18	NA	TRBJ2-1	NA	TGTGCCAGCTCACCCTTCACGACGCGTTCGGAGCAGTTCTTC	CASSPFTTRSEQFF
TRBV7-2	NA	TRBJ1-2	NA	TGTGCCAGCCTCCTGAATTTAAACTATGGCTACACCTTC	CASLLNLNYGYTF
TRBV5-4	NA	TRBJ2-1	once	TGTGCCAGCAGCTTATCGGCGGGCCGAGGCAATGAGCAGTTCTTC	CASSLSAGRGNEQFF
TRBV5-6	NA	TRBJ1-4	NA	TGTGCCAGCAGCTTTGCGGGTGTTCGTGAAAAACTGTTTTTT	CASSFAGVREKLFF
TRBV5-6	NA	TRBJ1-5	NA	TGTGCCAGCAGCAAATACAGGGTCGGCGCCAATCAGCCCCAGCATTTT	CASSKYRVGANQPQHF
TRBV4-3	NA	TRBJ1-4	NA	TGCGCCAGCAGAGGGGGGCCTAATGAAAAACTGTTTTTT	CASRGGPNEKLFF
TRBV27	NA	TRBJ1-3	once	TGTGCCAGCGGACCCAGGCATGGAAACACCATATATTTT	CASGPRHGNTIYF
TRBV7-2	TRBD1	TRBJ2-2	NA	TGTGCCAGCAGCTTAAAGCCTTTAGGACAGGGGATCTCCGGGGAGCTGTTTTTT	CASSLKPLGQGISGELFF
TRBV29-1	NA	TRBJ2-7	NA	TGCAGCGTTGAAGGTACCCAGGGGCCCTCCTACGAGCAGTACTTC	CSVEGTQGPSYEQYF
TRBV20-1	NA	TRBJ2-1	NA	TGCAGTGCTAGTCGATCACAGGGTTACAATGAGCAGTTCTTC	CSASRSQGYNEQFF
TRBV15	TRBD1	TRBJ2-7	NA	TGTGCCACGTCCGACCCGGGACAGGGGGTGTTCGAGCAGTACTTC	CATSDPGQGVFEQYF
TRBV16	NA	TRBJ2-5	NA	TGTGCCAGCAGCCAATTCACCGTGGAGACCCAGTACTTC	CASSQFTVETQYF
TRBV2	NA	TRBJ2-3	NA	TGTGCCAGCAGTGATTTTGCGGGGGCCGAGGATACGCAGTATTTT	CASSDFAGAEDTQYF